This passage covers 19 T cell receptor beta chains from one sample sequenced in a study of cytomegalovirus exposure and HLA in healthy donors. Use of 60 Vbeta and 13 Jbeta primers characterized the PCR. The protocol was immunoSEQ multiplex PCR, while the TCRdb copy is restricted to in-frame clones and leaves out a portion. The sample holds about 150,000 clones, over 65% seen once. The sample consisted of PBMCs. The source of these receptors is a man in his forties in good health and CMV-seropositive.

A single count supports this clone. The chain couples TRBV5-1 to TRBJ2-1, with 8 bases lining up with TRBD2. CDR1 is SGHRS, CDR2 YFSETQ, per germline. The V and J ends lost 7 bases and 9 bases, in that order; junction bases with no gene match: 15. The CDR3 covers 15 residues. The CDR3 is CASETAAGGGGEQFF. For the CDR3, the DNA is TGCGCCAGCGAGACGGCGGCGGGAGGTGGTGGTGAGCAGTTCTTC. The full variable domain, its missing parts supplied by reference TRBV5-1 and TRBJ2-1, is KAGVTQTPRYLIKTRGQQVTLSCSPISGHRSVSWYQQTPGQGLQFLFEYFSETQRNKGNFPGRFSGRQFSNSRSEMNVSTLELGDSALYLCASETAAGGGGEQFFGPGTRLTVL.

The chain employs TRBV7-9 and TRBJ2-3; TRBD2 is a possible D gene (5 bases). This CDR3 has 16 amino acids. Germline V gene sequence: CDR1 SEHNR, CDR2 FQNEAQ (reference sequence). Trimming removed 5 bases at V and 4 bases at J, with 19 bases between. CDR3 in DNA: TGTGCCAGCAGCGCCCTTGGCGGGTGGCCCCCAGATACGCAGTATTTT. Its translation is CASSALGGWPPDTQYF.

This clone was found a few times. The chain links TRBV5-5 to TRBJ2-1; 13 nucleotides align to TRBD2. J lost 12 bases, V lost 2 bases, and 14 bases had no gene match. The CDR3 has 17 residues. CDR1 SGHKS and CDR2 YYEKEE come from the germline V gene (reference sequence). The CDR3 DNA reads TGTGCCAGCAGCTTCTCGAATCCCGGGACTAGCGGGATAACGCAGTTCTTC. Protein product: CASSFSNPGTSGITQFF.

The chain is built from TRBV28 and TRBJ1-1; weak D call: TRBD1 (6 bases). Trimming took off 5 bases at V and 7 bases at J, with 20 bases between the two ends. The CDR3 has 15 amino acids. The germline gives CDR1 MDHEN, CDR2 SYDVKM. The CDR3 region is CASSLTTGGNVEAFF. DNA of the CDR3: TGTGCCAGCAGTCTGACGACAGGAGGAAATGTTGAAGCTTTCTTT.

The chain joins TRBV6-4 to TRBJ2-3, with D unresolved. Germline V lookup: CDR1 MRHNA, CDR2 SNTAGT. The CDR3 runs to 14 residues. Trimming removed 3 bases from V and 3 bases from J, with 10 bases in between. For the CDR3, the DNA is TGTGCCAGCAGTGAAACATTCACAACAGATACGCAGTATTTT. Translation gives CASSETFTTDTQYF.

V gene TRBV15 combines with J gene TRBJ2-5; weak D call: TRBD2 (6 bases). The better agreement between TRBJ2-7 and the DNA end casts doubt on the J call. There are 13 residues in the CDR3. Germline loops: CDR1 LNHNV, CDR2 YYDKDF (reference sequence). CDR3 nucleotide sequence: TGTGCCACCAGCAGAGTCCGGGGACTCGAGCAGTACTTC. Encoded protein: CATSRVRGLEQYF.

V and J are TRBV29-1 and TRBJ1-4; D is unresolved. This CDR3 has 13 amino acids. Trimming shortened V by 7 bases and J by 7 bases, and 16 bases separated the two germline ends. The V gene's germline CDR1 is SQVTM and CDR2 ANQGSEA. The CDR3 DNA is TGCAGCGCCCAAGGGAGAGGAGGTGAAAAACTGTTTTTT. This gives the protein CSAQGRGGEKLFF.

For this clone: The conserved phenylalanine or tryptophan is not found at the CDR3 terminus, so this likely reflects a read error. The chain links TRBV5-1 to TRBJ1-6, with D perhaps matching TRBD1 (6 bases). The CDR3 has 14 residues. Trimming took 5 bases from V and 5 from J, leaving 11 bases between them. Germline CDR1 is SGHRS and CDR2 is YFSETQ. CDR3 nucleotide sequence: TGCGCCAGCAGTAGGACAGCGGATAATTCACCCCTCCACCTT. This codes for CASSRTADNSPLHL.

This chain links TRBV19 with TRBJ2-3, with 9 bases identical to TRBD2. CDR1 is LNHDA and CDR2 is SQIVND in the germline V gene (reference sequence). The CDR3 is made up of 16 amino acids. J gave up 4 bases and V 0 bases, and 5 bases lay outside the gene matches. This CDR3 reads CASSIDGGRAPDTQYF. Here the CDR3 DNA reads TGTGCCAGTAGTATAGATGGCGGGAGGGCGCCAGATACGCAGTATTTT.

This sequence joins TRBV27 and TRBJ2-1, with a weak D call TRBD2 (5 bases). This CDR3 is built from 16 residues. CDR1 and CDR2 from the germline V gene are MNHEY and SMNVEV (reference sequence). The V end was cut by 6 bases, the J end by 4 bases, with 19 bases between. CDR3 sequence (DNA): TGTGCCAGCAGCAAGGTTAGGGAGTATGCGTACAATGAGCAGTTCTTC. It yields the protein CASSKVREYAYNEQFF.

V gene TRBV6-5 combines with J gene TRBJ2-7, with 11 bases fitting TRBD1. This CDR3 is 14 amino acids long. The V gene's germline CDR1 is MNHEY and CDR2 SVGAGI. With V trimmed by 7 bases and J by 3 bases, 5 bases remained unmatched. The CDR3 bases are TGTGCCAGCACCACCGGGACAGGGGGCTACGAGCAGTACTTC. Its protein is CASTTGTGGYEQYF.

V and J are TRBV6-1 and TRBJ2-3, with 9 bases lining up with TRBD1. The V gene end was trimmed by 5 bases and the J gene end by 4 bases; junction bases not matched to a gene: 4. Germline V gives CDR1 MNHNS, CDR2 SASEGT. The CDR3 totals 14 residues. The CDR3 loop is CASSSGQGADTQYF. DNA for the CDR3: TGTGCCAGCAGTTCGGGACAGGGAGCAGATACGCAGTATTTT.

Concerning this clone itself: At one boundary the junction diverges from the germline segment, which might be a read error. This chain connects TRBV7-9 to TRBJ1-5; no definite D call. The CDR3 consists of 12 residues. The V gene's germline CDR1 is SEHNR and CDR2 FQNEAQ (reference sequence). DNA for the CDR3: TGTTCCAGCAGCTCCAGTGATCAGCCCCAGCATTTT. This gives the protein CSSSSSDQPQHF. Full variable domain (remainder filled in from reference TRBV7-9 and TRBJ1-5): DTGVSQNPRHKITKRGQNVTFRCDPISEHNRLYWYRQTLGQGPEFLTYFQNEAQLEKSRLLSDRFSAERPKGSFSTLEIQRTEQGDSAMYLCSSSSSDQPQHFGDGTRLSIL.

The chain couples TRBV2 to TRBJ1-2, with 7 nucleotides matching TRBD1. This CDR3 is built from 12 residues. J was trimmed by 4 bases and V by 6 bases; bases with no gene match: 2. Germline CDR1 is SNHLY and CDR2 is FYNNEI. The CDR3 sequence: CASRRDSYGYTF. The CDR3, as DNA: TGTGCCAGCAGAAGGGACAGCTATGGCTACACCTTC. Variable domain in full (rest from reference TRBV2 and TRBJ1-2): EPEVTQTPSHQVTQMGQEVILRCVPISNHLYFYWYRQILGQKVEFLVSFYNNEISEKSEIFDDQFSVERPDGSNFTLKIRSTKLEDSAMYFCASRRDSYGYTFGSGTRLTVV.

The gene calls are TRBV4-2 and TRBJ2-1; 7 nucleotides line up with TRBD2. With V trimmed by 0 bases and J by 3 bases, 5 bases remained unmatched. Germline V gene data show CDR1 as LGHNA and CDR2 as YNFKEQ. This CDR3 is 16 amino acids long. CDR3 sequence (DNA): TGTGCCAGCAGCCAAGAGTCCAGCGGGGTCTACAATGAGCAGTTCTTC. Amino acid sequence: CASSQESSGVYNEQFF.

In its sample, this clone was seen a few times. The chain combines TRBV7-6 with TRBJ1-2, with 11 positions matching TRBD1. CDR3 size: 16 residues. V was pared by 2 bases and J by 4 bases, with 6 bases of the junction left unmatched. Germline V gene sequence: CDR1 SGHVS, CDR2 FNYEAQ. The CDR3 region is CASSLMPGTGGYGYTF. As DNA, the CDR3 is TGTGCCAGCAGCTTAATGCCCGGGACAGGGGGCTATGGCTACACCTTC.

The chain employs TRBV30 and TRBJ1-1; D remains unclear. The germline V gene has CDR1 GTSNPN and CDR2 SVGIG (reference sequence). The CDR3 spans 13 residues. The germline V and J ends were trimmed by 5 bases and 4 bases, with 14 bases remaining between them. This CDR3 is CAWSRLGGTEAFF. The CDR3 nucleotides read TGTGCCTGGTCCCGATTAGGAGGCACTGAAGCTTTCTTT. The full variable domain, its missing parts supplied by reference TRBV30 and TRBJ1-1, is SQTIHQWPATLVQPVGSPLSLECTVEGTSNPNLYWYRQAAGRGLQLLFYSVGIGQISSEVPQNLSASRPQDRQFILSSKKLLLSDSGFYLCAWSRLGGTEAFFGQGTRLTVV.

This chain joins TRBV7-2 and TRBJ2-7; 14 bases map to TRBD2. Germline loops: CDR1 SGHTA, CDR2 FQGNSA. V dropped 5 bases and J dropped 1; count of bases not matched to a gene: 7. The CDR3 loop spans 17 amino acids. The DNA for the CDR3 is TGTGCCAGCAGCCGCGGGACTAGCGGGGGTCCGTCCTACGAGCAGTACTTC. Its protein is CASSRGTSGGPSYEQYF. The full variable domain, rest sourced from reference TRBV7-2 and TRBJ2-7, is GAGVSQSPSNKVTEKGKDVELRCDPISGHTALYWYRQSLGQGLEFLIYFQGNSAPDKSGLPSDRFSAERTGGSVSTLTIQRTQQEDSAVYLCASSRGTSGGPSYEQYFGPGTRLTVT.

In DNA form, the CDR3 reads TGTGCCAGCAGTCTGACCTGGACAGGGATGACTGTCTATGGCTACACCTTC. Translation: CASSLTWTGMTVYGYTF. V and J are TRBV27 and TRBJ1-2, with 8 bases matching TRBD1. The CDR3 covers 17 residues. V trimming: 5 bases; J trimming: 4 bases; junction bases outside the gene matches: 15. Germline V gene sequence: CDR1 MNHEY, CDR2 SMNVEV (reference sequence).